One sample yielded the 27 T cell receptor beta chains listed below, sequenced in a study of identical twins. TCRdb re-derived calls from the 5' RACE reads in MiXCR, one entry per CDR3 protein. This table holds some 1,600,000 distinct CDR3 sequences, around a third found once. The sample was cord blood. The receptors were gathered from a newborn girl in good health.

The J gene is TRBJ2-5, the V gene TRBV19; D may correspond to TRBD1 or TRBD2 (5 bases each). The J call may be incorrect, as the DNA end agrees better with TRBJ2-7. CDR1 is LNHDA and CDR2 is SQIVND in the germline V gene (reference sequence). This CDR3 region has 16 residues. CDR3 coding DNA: TGTGCCAGTACCCAGGGTACAGGTGGTGGGGGCTACGAGCAGTACTTC. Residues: CASTQGTGGGGYEQYF.

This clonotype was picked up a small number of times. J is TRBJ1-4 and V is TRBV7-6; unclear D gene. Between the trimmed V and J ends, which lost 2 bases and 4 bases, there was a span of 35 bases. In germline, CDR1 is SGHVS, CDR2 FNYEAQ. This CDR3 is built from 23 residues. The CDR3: CASSLPRRGGLRKDSPINEKLFF. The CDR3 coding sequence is TGTGCCAGCAGCTTACCTCGTCGGGGAGGCCTCAGGAAAGATTCGCCGATTAATGAAAAACTGTTTTTT.

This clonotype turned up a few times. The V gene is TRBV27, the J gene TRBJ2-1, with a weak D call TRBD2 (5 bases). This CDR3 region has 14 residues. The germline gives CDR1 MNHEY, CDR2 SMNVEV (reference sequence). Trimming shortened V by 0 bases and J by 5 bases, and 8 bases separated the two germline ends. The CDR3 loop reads CASSLSRGNNEQFF. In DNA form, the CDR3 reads TGTGCCAGCAGTTTATCGCGAGGGAACAATGAGCAGTTCTTC.

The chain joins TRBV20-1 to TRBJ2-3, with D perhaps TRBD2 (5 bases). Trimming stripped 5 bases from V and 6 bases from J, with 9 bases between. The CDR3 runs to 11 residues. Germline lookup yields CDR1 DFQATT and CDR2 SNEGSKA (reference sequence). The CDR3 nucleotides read TGCAGTGCTGGGAGAGACGATACGCAGTATTTT. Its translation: CSAGRDDTQYF.

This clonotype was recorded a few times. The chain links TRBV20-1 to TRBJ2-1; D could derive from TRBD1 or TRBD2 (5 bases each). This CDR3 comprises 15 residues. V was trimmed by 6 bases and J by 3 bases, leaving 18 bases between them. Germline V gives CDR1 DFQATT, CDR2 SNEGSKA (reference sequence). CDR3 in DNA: TGCAGTGCCACTGGTGGGACGCGATTCTACAATGAGCAGTTCTTC. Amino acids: CSATGGTRFYNEQFF.

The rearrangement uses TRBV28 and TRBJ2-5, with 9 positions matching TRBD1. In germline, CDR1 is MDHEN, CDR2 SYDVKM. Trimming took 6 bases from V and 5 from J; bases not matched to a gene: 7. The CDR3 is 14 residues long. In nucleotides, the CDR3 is TGTGCCAGCAGCCGATTAGGACAGGGGGAGACCCAGTACTTC. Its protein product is CASSRLGQGETQYF.

The DNA for the CDR3 is TGCGCCAGCAGTGAAGGGGCAGGGCGTTGGACTGAAGCTTTCTTT. It codes for CASSEGAGRWTEAFF. The V call is TRBV10-2, the J call TRBJ1-1; a weak D match, TRBD1 (5 bases). V lost 3 bases and J lost 5, with 16 bases in between. The CDR3 covers 15 residues. From germline, CDR1 is WSHSY and CDR2 SAAADI.

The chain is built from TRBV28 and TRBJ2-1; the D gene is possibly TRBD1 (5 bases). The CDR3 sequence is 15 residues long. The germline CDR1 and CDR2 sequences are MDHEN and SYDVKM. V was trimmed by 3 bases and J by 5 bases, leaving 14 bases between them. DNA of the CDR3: TGTGCCAGCAGTTTTGTGGGCAGGGTGGACAATGAGCAGTTCTTC. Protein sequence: CASSFVGRVDNEQFF.

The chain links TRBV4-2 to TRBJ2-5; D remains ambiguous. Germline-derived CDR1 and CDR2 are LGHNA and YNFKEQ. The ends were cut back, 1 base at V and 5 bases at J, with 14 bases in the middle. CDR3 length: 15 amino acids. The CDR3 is CASSQAQNRWETQYF. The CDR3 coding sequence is TGTGCCAGCAGCCAAGCTCAGAATCGTTGGGAGACCCAGTACTTC.

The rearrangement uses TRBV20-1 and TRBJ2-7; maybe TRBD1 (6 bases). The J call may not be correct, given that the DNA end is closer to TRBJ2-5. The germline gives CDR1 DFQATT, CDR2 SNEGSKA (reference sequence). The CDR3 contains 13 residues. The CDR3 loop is CSAIWTVRGTQYF. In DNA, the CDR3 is TGCAGTGCTATCTGGACAGTCCGGGGGACCCAGTACTTC.

The CDR3 DNA sequence: TGCGCCAGCCGCCCGACTGAAAGCACAGATACGCAGTATTTT. Its protein is CASRPTESTDTQYF. This chain joins TRBV5-1 and TRBJ2-3, with D uncertain. Trimming shortened V by 7 bases and J by 0 bases, and 12 bases separated the two germline ends. There are 14 residues in the CDR3. The V gene's germline CDR1 is SGHRS and CDR2 YFSETQ.

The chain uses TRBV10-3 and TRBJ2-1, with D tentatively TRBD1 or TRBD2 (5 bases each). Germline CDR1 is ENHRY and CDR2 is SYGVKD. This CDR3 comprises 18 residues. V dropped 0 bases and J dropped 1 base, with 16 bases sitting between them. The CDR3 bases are TGTGCCATCAGTGAGTCGAGCCTAACTAGGGGATCCTACAATGAGCAGTTCTTC. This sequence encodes CAISESSLTRGSYNEQFF.

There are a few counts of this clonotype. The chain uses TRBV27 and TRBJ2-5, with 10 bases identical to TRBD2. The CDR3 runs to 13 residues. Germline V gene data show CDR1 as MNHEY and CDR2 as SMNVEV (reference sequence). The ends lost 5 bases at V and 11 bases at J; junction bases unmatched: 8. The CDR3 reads CASSLAGDVEQYF. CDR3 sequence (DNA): TGTGCCAGCAGTCTAGCGGGAGATGTGGAGCAGTACTTC.

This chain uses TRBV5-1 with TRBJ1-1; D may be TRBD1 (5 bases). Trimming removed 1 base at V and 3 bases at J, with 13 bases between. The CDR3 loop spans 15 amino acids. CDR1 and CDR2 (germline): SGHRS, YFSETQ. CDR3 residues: CASSLQGVGDTEAFF. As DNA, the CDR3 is TGCGCCAGCAGCTTGCAAGGGGTCGGGGACACTGAAGCTTTCTTT.

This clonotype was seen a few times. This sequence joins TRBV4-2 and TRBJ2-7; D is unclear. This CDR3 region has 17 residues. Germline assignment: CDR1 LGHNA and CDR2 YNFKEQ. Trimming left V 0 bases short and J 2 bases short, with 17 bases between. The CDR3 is CASSQEIWTETPYEQYF. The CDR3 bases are TGTGCCAGCAGCCAAGAGATTTGGACGGAAACCCCCTACGAGCAGTACTTC.

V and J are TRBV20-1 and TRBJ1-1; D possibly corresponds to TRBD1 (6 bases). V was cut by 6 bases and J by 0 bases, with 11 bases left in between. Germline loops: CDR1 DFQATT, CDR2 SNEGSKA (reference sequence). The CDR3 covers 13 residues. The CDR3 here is CSAEPGVNTEAFF. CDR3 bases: TGCAGTGCGGAACCAGGGGTGAACACTGAAGCTTTCTTT.

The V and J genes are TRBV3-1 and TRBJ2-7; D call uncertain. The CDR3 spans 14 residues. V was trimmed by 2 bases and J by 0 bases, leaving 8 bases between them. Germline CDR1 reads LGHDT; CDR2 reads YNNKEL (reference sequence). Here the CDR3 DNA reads TGTGCCAGCAGCCAAAGGCCTACCTCCTACGAGCAGTACTTC. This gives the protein CASSQRPTSYEQYF.

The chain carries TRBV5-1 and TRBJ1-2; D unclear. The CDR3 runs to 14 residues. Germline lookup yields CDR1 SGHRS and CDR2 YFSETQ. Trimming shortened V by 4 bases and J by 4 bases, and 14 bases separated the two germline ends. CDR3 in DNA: TGCGCCAGCAGCCTAGAGGACTGGAGCTATGGCTACACCTTC. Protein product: CASSLEDWSYGYTF. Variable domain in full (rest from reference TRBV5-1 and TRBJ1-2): KAGVTQTPRYLIKTRGQQVTLSCSPISGHRSVSWYQQTPGQGLQFLFEYFSETQRNKGNFPGRFSGRQFSNSRSEMNVSTLELGDSALYLCASSLEDWSYGYTFGSGTRLTVV.

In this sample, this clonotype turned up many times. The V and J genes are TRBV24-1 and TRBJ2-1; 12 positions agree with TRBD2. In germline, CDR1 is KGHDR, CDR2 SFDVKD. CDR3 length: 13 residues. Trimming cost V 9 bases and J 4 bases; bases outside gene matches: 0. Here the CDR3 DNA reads TGTGCCACCGGACTAGCGGGGTACAATGAGCAGTTCTTC. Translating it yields CATGLAGYNEQFF.

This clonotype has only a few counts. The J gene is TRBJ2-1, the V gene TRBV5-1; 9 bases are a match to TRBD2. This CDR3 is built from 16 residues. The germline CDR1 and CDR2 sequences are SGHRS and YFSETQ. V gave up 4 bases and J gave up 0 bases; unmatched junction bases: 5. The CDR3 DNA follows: TGCGCCAGCAGCGGGACTAGCTTCAGCTCCTACAATGAGCAGTTCTTC. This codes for CASSGTSFSSYNEQFF.

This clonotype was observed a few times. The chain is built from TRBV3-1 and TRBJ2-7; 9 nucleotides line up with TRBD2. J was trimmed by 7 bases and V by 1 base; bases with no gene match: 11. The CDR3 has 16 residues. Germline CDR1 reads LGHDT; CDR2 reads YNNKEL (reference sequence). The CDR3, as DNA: TGTGCCAGCAGCCAAGCGCGACTAGCGGTCCGCAATGAGCAGTACTTC. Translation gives CASSQARLAVRNEQYF.

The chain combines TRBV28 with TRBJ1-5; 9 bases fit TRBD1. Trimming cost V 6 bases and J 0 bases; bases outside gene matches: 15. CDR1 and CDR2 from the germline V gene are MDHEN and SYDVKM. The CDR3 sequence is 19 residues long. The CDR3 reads CASSPDPHRGRGSNQPQHF. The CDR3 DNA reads TGTGCCAGCAGCCCTGACCCCCACAGGGGGCGGGGTAGCAATCAGCCCCAGCATTTT.

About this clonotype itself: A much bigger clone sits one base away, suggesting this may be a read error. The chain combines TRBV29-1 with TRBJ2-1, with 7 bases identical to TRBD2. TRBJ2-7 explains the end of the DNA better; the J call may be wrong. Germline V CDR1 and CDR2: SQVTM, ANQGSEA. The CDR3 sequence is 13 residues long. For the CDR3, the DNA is TGCAGCGTTGGCGGGAGCTCCTACAATGAGCAGTACTTC. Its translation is CSVGGSSYNEQYF.

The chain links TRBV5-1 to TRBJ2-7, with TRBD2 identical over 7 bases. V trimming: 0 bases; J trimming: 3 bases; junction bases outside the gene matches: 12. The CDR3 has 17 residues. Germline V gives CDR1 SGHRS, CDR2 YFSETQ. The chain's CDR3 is CASSLAPHTSEFYEQYF. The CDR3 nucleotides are TGCGCCAGCAGCTTGGCCCCACACACTAGCGAGTTCTACGAGCAGTACTTC. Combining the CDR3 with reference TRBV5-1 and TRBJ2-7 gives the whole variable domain KAGVTQTPRYLIKTRGQQVTLSCSPISGHRSVSWYQQTPGQGLQFLFEYFSETQRNKGNFPGRFSGRQFSNSRSEMNVSTLELGDSALYLCASSLAPHTSEFYEQYFGPGTRLTVT.

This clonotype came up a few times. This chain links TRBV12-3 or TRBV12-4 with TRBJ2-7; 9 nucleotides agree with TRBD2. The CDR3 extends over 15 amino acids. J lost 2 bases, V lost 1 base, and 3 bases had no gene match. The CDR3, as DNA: TGTGCCAGCAGTTTAGAGGTAGCGGGAGCCTACGAGCAGTACTTC. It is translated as CASSLEVAGAYEQYF.

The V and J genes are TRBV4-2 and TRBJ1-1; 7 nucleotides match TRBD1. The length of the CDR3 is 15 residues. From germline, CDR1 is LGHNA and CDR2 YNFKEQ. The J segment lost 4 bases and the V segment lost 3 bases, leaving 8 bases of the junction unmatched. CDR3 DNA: TGTGCCAGCAGCCAGGCACAGACAGGGTCCACTGAAGCTTTCTTT. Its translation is CASSQAQTGSTEAFF.

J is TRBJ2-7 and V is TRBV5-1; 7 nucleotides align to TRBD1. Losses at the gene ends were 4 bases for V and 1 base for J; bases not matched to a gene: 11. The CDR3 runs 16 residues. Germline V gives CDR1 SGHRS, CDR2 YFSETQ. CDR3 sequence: CASSELSGTVSYEQYF. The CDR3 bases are TGCGCCAGCAGCGAATTATCCGGGACAGTTTCCTACGAGCAGTACTTC.